This TCR beta chain was sequenced in a study of Ad26.COV2.S vaccination and SARS-CoV-2 variants. Broader study findings: Placebo recipients showed lower spike-specific TCR breadth than vaccinees.

Some clones are missing from TCRdb's copy, which holds only in-frame ones; the method was immunoSEQ multiplex PCR. Of about 320,000 clones in the sample, more than 70% were seen once. To note about this clone: The target antigen is unknown.

The V gene's germline CDR1 is MNHNY and CDR2 SVGAGI (reference sequence). The CDR3 extends over 14 amino acids. Trimming shortened V by 7 bases and J by 6 bases, and 16 bases separated the two germline ends. Specified treatment: 15 to 20 received Ad26.COV2.S at low or high dose, single or two shots; roughly 5 received placebo; per-sample allocation not given. The samples date from day 63 after the first vaccine or placebo injection. The chain combines TRBV6-6 with TRBJ1-5, with D perhaps matching TRBD1 (6 bases). This specimen was peripheral blood, taken in a trial of Ad26.COV2.S vaccine versus placebo. This TCR came from a person aged 18-60 years who received the Ad26.COV2.S COVID-19 vaccine or a placebo. CDR3 loop: CASTQGGYTQPQHF. The CDR3 DNA reads as TGTGCCAGCACTCAAGGGGGTTATACTCAGCCCCAGCATTTT.